One sample yielded the 3 T cell receptor beta chains listed below, sequenced in a study of blood T cell repertoires in COVID-19. The assay was immunoSEQ multiplex PCR, and TCRdb's table has in-frame clones only and misses some. The sample carries about 220,000 clones, approximately 86% recorded once. The sample consisted of peripheral blood. These receptors were collected from a woman younger than 45 who had recovered from COVID-19.

On this clone itself: The same CDR3 can be traced to other DNA sequences in this sample. The chain is built from TRBV6-1 and TRBJ1-3; D remains unclear. Trimming shortened V by 3 bases and J by 0 bases, and 9 bases separated the two germline ends. Germline CDR1 MNHNS, CDR2 SASEGT. CDR3 length equals 15 residues. This CDR3 reads CASSESPSSGNTIYF. CDR3 DNA: TGTGCCAGCAGTGAGAGTCCGAGCTCTGGAAACACCATATATTTT.

CDR3 DNA sequence: TGTGCCAGCTCACCTCTGGCTAGCCCGAACACCGGGGAGCTGTTTTTT. This sequence encodes CASSPLASPNTGELFF. J is TRBJ2-2 and V is TRBV7-8, with D possibly TRBD2 on 5 matching bases. V lost 8 bases and J lost 0, with 16 bases in between. The CDR3 is 16 residues long. The germline V gene has CDR1 SGHVS and CDR2 FQNEAQ.

For the CDR3, the DNA is TGTGCCAGCAGCCCGCGGGGGGCGGGAGAGACCCAGTACTTC. It codes for CASSPRGAGETQYF. This chain joins TRBV3-1 (or the pseudogene TRBV3-2) and TRBJ2-5; 8 bases align to TRBD2. The CDR3 length is 14 residues. V gave up 4 bases and J gave up 4 bases; unmatched junction bases: 5. Germline assignment: CDR1 LGHDT and CDR2 YNNKEL (reference sequence).